A selection of T cell receptor beta chains follows, all from one sample in a study of CXCR3-negative and CXCR3-positive naive CD8 T cells. TCRdb re-called the 5' RACE reads and catalogs CDR3 proteins one per entry, DNA excluded. The repertoire table contains 100,000 to 150,000 distinct CDR3 sequences. The source material was naive CXCR3+ CD8+ T cells from blood. The receptors derive from a human donor in good health. Some clones in this sample may be carry-over from other donors' samples. CDR3s include the opening cysteine and the closing phenylalanine or tryptophan. Fields, in order: V gene, J gene, CDR3 protein.

v_gene: TRBV7-9; j_gene: TRBJ2-7; CDR3aa: CASSPNPHEQYF
v_gene: TRBV12-3/TRBV12-4; j_gene: TRBJ2-3; CDR3aa: CASRPQGKDTDTQYF
v_gene: TRBV4-1; j_gene: TRBJ2-2; CDR3aa: CASSPRDPNTGELFF
v_gene: TRBV5-1; j_gene: TRBJ2-1; CDR3aa: CASSGTSDEQFF
v_gene: TRBV7-9; j_gene: TRBJ1-4; CDR3aa: CASSLSWLQGTNEKLFF
v_gene: TRBV5-1; j_gene: TRBJ2-1; CDR3aa: CASSPGLFGSYNEQFF
v_gene: TRBV27; j_gene: TRBJ1-6; CDR3aa: CASSFRQGNSPLHF
v_gene: TRBV29-1; j_gene: TRBJ2-7; CDR3aa: CSVEGRGAEQYF
v_gene: TRBV29-1; j_gene: TRBJ2-3; CDR3aa: CSVNQGDSTDTQYF
v_gene: TRBV7-9; j_gene: TRBJ2-3; CDR3aa: CASSPPRGWTQYF
v_gene: TRBV9; j_gene: TRBJ1-1; CDR3aa: CASSAGQAWGTEAFF
v_gene: TRBV7-4; j_gene: TRBJ1-4; CDR3aa: CASSFQATNEKLFF
v_gene: TRBV12-3/TRBV12-4; j_gene: TRBJ2-1; CDR3aa: CASSMGTANEQFF
v_gene: TRBV3-1; j_gene: TRBJ2-7; CDR3aa: CASSQDLRQGSEQYF
v_gene: TRBV7-2; j_gene: TRBJ2-5; CDR3aa: CASSLGMVETRKETQYF
v_gene: TRBV5-1; j_gene: TRBJ2-7; CDR3aa: CASSHLLVRRYF
v_gene: TRBV10-2; j_gene: TRBJ2-7; CDR3aa: CASRDESYEQYF
v_gene: TRBV2; j_gene: TRBJ1-2; CDR3aa: CASSEAVAGEGYTF
v_gene: TRBV29-1; j_gene: TRBJ1-6; CDR3aa: CSVPIHRDRDYNSPLHF
v_gene: TRBV9; j_gene: TRBJ2-3; CDR3aa: CASSAQSGGTSSTDTQYF
v_gene: TRBV29-1; j_gene: TRBJ2-5; CDR3aa: CSVEGREETQYF
v_gene: TRBV29-1; j_gene: TRBJ2-7; CDR3aa: CSVEGTSGTSYEQYF
v_gene: TRBV29-1; j_gene: TRBJ2-1; CDR3aa: CSVELAVSYNEQFF
v_gene: TRBV5-1; j_gene: TRBJ2-1; CDR3aa: CASSRPLAGEDEQFF
v_gene: TRBV9; j_gene: TRBJ2-3; CDR3aa: CASSVNPTSITDTQFF
v_gene: TRBV6-5; j_gene: TRBJ2-3; CDR3aa: CASSILAGADTQYF
v_gene: TRBV28; j_gene: TRBJ2-7; CDR3aa: CASSLEQGFPYEQYF
v_gene: TRBV29-1; j_gene: TRBJ2-6; CDR3aa: CSVFGTAFSGANVLTF
v_gene: TRBV4-3; j_gene: TRBJ2-7; CDR3aa: CASSRGQGVEQYF
v_gene: TRBV4-3; j_gene: TRBJ2-2; CDR3aa: CASSQDRAGELFF
v_gene: TRBV6-2/TRBV6-3; j_gene: TRBJ1-1; CDR3aa: CASSFSKNTEAFF
v_gene: TRBV25-1; j_gene: TRBJ2-1; CDR3aa: CASAWGGNSYNEQFF
v_gene: TRBV15; j_gene: TRBJ1-1; CDR3aa: CATSREQGATEAFF
v_gene: TRBV6-4; j_gene: TRBJ2-1; CDR3aa: CASSGTSGGANEQFF
v_gene: TRBV7-3; j_gene: TRBJ2-2; CDR3aa: CASSPQGIDGELFF
v_gene: TRBV7-9; j_gene: TRBJ1-1; CDR3aa: CASSLQGNLNTEAFF
v_gene: TRBV10-1; j_gene: TRBJ2-7; CDR3aa: CASSDGPMLATGGRYEQYF
v_gene: TRBV6-5; j_gene: TRBJ1-2; CDR3aa: CASSYSTGTGAPYGYTF
v_gene: TRBV13; j_gene: TRBJ2-5; CDR3aa: CAVPDQGGEETQYF
v_gene: TRBV5-5; j_gene: TRBJ2-7; CDR3aa: CASSLETSGRSYEQYF
v_gene: TRBV5-5; j_gene: TRBJ2-5; CDR3aa: CASSLGQGRETQYF
v_gene: TRBV28; j_gene: TRBJ2-2; CDR3aa: CASSPDRLNTGELFF
v_gene: TRBV10-3; j_gene: TRBJ1-5; CDR3aa: CAISGTGGNQPQHF
v_gene: TRBV6-2/TRBV6-3; j_gene: TRBJ1-5; CDR3aa: CASSDDGARYSNQPQHF
v_gene: TRBV4-1; j_gene: TRBJ2-7; CDR3aa: CASSQDRQGYEQYF
v_gene: TRBV12-3/TRBV12-4; j_gene: TRBJ2-7; CDR3aa: CASSLRVPDEQYF
v_gene: TRBV7-6; j_gene: TRBJ2-1; CDR3aa: CASSLAGGFVFF
v_gene: TRBV4-3; j_gene: TRBJ1-1; CDR3aa: CASSQDRGDTEAFF
v_gene: TRBV6-5; j_gene: TRBJ2-1; CDR3aa: CASSYVSAGEQFF
v_gene: TRBV7-2; j_gene: TRBJ1-1; CDR3aa: CASSYPMWGEAFF
v_gene: TRBV5-4; j_gene: TRBJ2-3; CDR3aa: CASSGDRGRTDTQYF
v_gene: TRBV28; j_gene: TRBJ1-2; CDR3aa: CASSLEVAANYGYTF
v_gene: TRBV29-1; j_gene: TRBJ2-5; CDR3aa: CSVALVKSQETQYF
v_gene: TRBV12-3/TRBV12-4; j_gene: TRBJ2-1; CDR3aa: CASLYGLHNEQFF
v_gene: TRBV6-1; j_gene: TRBJ2-4; CDR3aa: CASIGDWLAKNIQYF
v_gene: TRBV27; j_gene: TRBJ1-1; CDR3aa: CASSDTQNTEAFF
v_gene: TRBV7-9; j_gene: TRBJ1-1; CDR3aa: CASSHRDRGTEAFF
v_gene: TRBV29-1; j_gene: TRBJ2-7; CDR3aa: CSVRTDSYEQYF
v_gene: TRBV7-9; j_gene: TRBJ2-3; CDR3aa: CASGGLAGDTDTQYF